The TCR beta chain under discussion was sequenced for a study of post-analysis software for immune sequencing data. For the study at large: The disease courses covered relapsing-remitting, secondary progressive and progressive-relapsing multiple sclerosis. Study-wide results and limits: Strong co-clustering by F measure linked samples that shared a preparation batch. The study found TRBV5-6, TRBV5-1 and TRBV20-1 among roughly 5 TRBV segments more frequent in patients than controls.

TCR beta cDNA libraries included unique molecular identifiers. TCRdb re-called the PCR reads with MiXCR, one entry per CDR3 protein. The sample has 550,000 to 700,000 distinct CDR3 sequences, roughly 45% seen once. The sample holds a few counts of this clonotype. Antigen specificity is unknown. Germline-derived CDR1 and CDR2 are LGHNA and YNFKEQ. The CDR3 has 14 amino acids. Trimming shortened V by 2 bases and J by 6 bases, and 11 bases separated the two germline ends. The TCR was taken from a girl between 10 and 17 years old with multiple sclerosis. V usage is TRBV4-2 and J usage is TRBJ2-1; D is ambiguous. The sample consisted of blood. The CDR3 spells CASSQPGRSNEQFF. CDR3 nucleotide sequence: TGTGCCAGCAGCCAACCGGGCCGATCCAATGAGCAGTTCTTC.